This TCR beta chain was identified during a study of preoperative IRX-2 immunotherapy in early breast cancer. This CDR3 has 11 amino acids. V was shortened by 6 bases and J by 0 bases, with 3 bases between the two germline ends. This clone came up once. Here immunoSEQ multiplex PCR was the method, and the copy in TCRdb shows in-frame clones only, minus some. The table shows roughly 30,000 clones, with 82% occurring only once. The treatment here: preoperative locoregional IRX-2 cytokine immunotherapy. Patients received preoperative, locoregional IRX-2 cytokine immunotherapy in a phase Ib study. The receptor was derived from a human donor with breast cancer. The sample was gathered from a patient treated with IRX-2 immunotherapy. The J gene is TRBJ2-7, the V gene TRBV6-7, with D unclear. TRBV6-7 is labeled an ORF, and its function is uncertain. The CDR3 loop reads CASSFSYEQYF. The DNA of the CDR3 is TGTGCCAGCAGCTTCTCCTACGAGCAGTACTTC.